A selection of T cell receptor beta chains follows, all from one sample in a study of CD8 T cells in Susac syndrome. TCRdb analysed the immunoSEQ multiplex PCR reads with MiXCR anew, one entry per CDR3 protein. Of some 150,000 distinct CDR3 sequences detected, approximately 95% appear once; the ten largest clones hold approximately 0.17%. Sequencing was carried out using CD4+ T cells from PBMCs. The receptor source for this set is a human donor with Susac syndrome. Both conserved end residues are trimmed from each CDR3. Each record gives: J gene, V gene, CDR3 protein.

j_gene: TRBJ1-4; v_gene: TRBV29-1; CDR3aa: SVGSNEKLF
j_gene: TRBJ2-1; v_gene: TRBV12-3/TRBV12-4; CDR3aa: ASSPGYNEQF
j_gene: TRBJ1-1; v_gene: TRBV27; CDR3aa: ASQSGGRTEAF
j_gene: TRBJ1-1; v_gene: TRBV19; CDR3aa: ASSTGLGTEAF
j_gene: TRBJ2-1; v_gene: TRBV24-1; CDR3aa: ATSDPRLANEQF
j_gene: TRBJ1-3; v_gene: TRBV18; CDR3aa: ASSPQGDTHTIY
j_gene: TRBJ2-7; v_gene: TRBV7-2; CDR3aa: ASSALDRGEQY
j_gene: TRBJ2-5; v_gene: TRBV20-1; CDR3aa: SATLAGGRETQY
j_gene: TRBJ2-7; v_gene: TRBV20-1; CDR3aa: SARKTSGYEQY
j_gene: TRBJ2-5; v_gene: TRBV20-1; CDR3aa: SAYRQSQETQY
j_gene: TRBJ2-5; v_gene: TRBV19; CDR3aa: ASSEGLAGLQETQY
j_gene: TRBJ2-5; v_gene: TRBV7-8; CDR3aa: ASSLLQETQY
j_gene: TRBJ1-2; v_gene: TRBV7-9; CDR3aa: ASSLVGTNYGYT
j_gene: TRBJ1-1; v_gene: TRBV15; CDR3aa: ATSRGNSGAF
j_gene: TRBJ2-1; v_gene: TRBV9; CDR3aa: ASSVEGAYNEQF
j_gene: TRBJ1-1; v_gene: TRBV6-5; CDR3aa: ASSLQGAAF
j_gene: TRBJ1-1; v_gene: TRBV6-2/TRBV6-3; CDR3aa: ASSYSWSSRVTEAF
j_gene: TRBJ1-6; v_gene: TRBV20-1; CDR3aa: SARGLGDSPLH
j_gene: TRBJ2-7; v_gene: TRBV14; CDR3aa: ASSQGFYEQY
j_gene: TRBJ2-7; v_gene: TRBV20-1; CDR3aa: SASGGPPYEQY
j_gene: TRBJ2-1; v_gene: TRBV7-2; CDR3aa: ASSLSLDLGEQF
j_gene: TRBJ2-7; v_gene: TRBV18; CDR3aa: ASSPEGSYEQY
j_gene: TRBJ2-4; v_gene: TRBV25-1; CDR3aa: ASSETTGPKNIQY
j_gene: TRBJ2-5; v_gene: TRBV20-1; CDR3aa: SASPSAGEETQY
j_gene: TRBJ1-1; v_gene: TRBV3-1; CDR3aa: ASSQRAGWTEAF
j_gene: TRBJ2-3; v_gene: TRBV7-9; CDR3aa: ASSANTDTQY
j_gene: TRBJ1-2; v_gene: TRBV25-1; CDR3aa: ASSEYLGQRSGYT
j_gene: TRBJ1-5; v_gene: TRBV19; CDR3aa: ASSIGGDQPQH
j_gene: TRBJ1-2; v_gene: TRBV6-1; CDR3aa: ASTLVRGNNLYGYT
j_gene: TRBJ1-6; v_gene: TRBV2; CDR3aa: ASGSQRGSPLH
j_gene: TRBJ2-5; v_gene: TRBV3-1; CDR3aa: ASSQRGVETQY
j_gene: TRBJ2-3; v_gene: TRBV12-3/TRBV12-4; CDR3aa: ASSLEAGFTDTQY
j_gene: TRBJ1-1; v_gene: TRBV29-1; CDR3aa: SVARTGGGTEAF
j_gene: TRBJ2-1; v_gene: TRBV9; CDR3aa: ASNSRPSANEQF
j_gene: TRBJ2-3; v_gene: TRBV6-6; CDR3aa: ASSSQGTPTDTQY
j_gene: TRBJ2-7; v_gene: TRBV5-1; CDR3aa: ASSEANGPYEQY
j_gene: TRBJ2-1; v_gene: TRBV7-8; CDR3aa: ASGLPVI
j_gene: TRBJ2-1; v_gene: TRBV16; CDR3aa: ASSQQAWEQF
j_gene: TRBJ1-6; v_gene: TRBV12-3/TRBV12-4; CDR3aa: ASSPRGGNSPLH
j_gene: TRBJ2-7; v_gene: TRBV4-3; CDR3aa: ASSQAVKGNEQY
j_gene: TRBJ2-7; v_gene: TRBV7-3; CDR3aa: ASSSSGQGTEQY
j_gene: TRBJ2-7; v_gene: TRBV5-1; CDR3aa: ASSLSGAYEQY
j_gene: TRBJ2-3; v_gene: TRBV29-1; CDR3aa: SVVDYQNTDTQY
j_gene: TRBJ2-5; v_gene: TRBV5-1; CDR3aa: ASSFGLAGVETQY
j_gene: TRBJ2-7; v_gene: TRBV14; CDR3aa: ASSFPSSGGYEQY